The text below deals with one T cell receptor (beta chain). V lost 4 bases to trimming and J lost 3 bases; unmatched junction nucleotides: 10. This CDR3 comprises 17 residues. CDR1 and CDR2 from the germline V gene are LGHNA and YNFKEQ. This entry belongs to a study of blood T cells in healthy people across ages. Primed by a sample-barcoded 5' primer and a J-beta primer mix, a second PCR proceeded for 7 to 11 cycles. TCRdb reprocessed the 5' RACE reads via MiXCR and lists one record per CDR3 protein. The profile shows roughly 560,000 distinct CDR3 sequences, 24% of them singletons. Another study also made use of these data, one on T cells of mothers and their children. That source notes: For cDNA synthesis, the complete extracted RNA was used (roughly 1.5 ug per 15 ul). For unrelated pairs as for related ones, thymic selection shapes TCR recombination output similarly.

This TCR derives from a boy aged 10-17 years in good health. The sequencing input was blood. The rearrangement joins TRBV4-2 to TRBJ2-2; 8 positions agree with TRBD1. CDR3 in amino acids: CASSPSGRGLDTGELFF. In DNA form, the CDR3 reads TGTGCCAGCAGCCCCTCCGGCAGGGGGCTAGACACCGGGGAGCTGTTTTTT.